This T cell receptor (beta chain) was identified in a study of blood T cells in healthy people across ages. Study summary: About one barcoded beta molecule per two T cells was the capture yield of template switching.

This clonotype was seen a handful of times. Germline V gene lookup returns CDR1 DFQATT and CDR2 SNEGSKA (reference sequence). The CDR3 has 11 residues. The V end was cut by 0 bases, the J end by 7 bases, with 6 bases between. A J-beta primer mix and a sample-barcoded 5' primer were used in a second PCR of about 7 to 12 cycles. MiXCR was run by TCRdb on the 5' RACE reads, yielding one entry per CDR3 protein. Of 850,000 to 1,100,000 distinct CDR3 sequences detected, roughly two fifths appear once; the ten largest clones hold under 15%. Sequencing was performed on blood. This TCR was recovered from a man aged 18-30 years in good health. The chain couples TRBV20-1 to TRBJ1-2, with D unresolved. CDR3 nucleotides: TGCAGTGCTAGAGATAAGGGTGGCTACACCTTC. Encoded protein: CSARDKGGYTF.